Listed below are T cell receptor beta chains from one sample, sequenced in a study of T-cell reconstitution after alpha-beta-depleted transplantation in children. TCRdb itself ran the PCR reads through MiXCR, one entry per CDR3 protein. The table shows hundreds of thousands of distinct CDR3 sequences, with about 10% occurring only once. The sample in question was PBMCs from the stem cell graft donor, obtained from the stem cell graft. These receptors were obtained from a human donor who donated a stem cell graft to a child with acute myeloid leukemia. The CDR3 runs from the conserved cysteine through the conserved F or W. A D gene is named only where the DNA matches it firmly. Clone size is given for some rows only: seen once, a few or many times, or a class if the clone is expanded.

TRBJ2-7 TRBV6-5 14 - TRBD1 CASSRGTGPGEQYF TGTGCCAGCAGCCGTGGGACAGGGCCAGGGGAGCAGTACTTC
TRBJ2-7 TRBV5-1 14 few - CASIPPGRPDEQYF TGCGCCAGCATCCCTCCGGGACGCCCGGACGAGCAGTACTTC
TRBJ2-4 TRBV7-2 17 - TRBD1 CASSLRQGALAKNIQYF TGTGCCAGCAGCCTAAGACAGGGGGCCCTAGCCAAAAACATTCAGTACTTC
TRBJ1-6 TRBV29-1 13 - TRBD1 CSVGTGGNSPLHF TGCAGCGTTGGGACAGGGGGTAATTCACCCCTCCACTTT
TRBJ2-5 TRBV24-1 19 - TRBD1 CATSDFRSGDRVVQETQYF TGTGCCACCAGTGATTTTAGATCCGGGGACAGGGTAGTCCAAGAGACCCAGTACTTC
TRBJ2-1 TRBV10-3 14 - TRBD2 CAISGTSGYNEQFF TGTGCCATCAGCGGGACTAGCGGGTACAATGAGCAGTTCTTC
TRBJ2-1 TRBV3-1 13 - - CASSQGGPHEQFF TGTGCCAGCAGCCAAGGAGGACCTCATGAGCAGTTCTTC
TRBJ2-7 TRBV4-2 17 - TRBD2 CASSPGAVTSGSYEQYF TGTGCCAGCAGCCCCGGGGCAGTCACTAGCGGGTCCTACGAGCAGTACTTC
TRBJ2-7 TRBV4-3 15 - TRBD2 CASSQDGIAGREQYF TGCGCCAGCAGCCAAGATGGAATAGCGGGGAGGGAGCAGTACTTC
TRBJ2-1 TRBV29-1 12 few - CSVKRLDNEQFF TGCAGCGTCAAAAGGTTGGACAATGAGCAGTTCTTC
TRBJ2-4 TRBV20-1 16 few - CSASPGLALAKNIQYF TGCAGTGCTAGCCCGGGGCTAGCTTTAGCCAAAAACATTCAGTACTTC
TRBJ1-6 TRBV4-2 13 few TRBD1 CASSPGQGSPLHF TGTGCCAGCAGCCCGGGACAGGGATCACCCCTCCACTTT
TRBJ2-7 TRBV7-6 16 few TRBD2 CASSLGAGAYSDEQYF TGTGCCAGCAGCTTAGGAGCGGGAGCCTACTCTGACGAGCAGTACTTC
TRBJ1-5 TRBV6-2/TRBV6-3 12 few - CASGVLKGSQHF TGTGCCAGCGGGGTCTTAAAGGGGTCCCAGCATTTT
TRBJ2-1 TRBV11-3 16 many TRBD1 CASSFSRQGPSHEQFF TGTGCCAGCAGCTTTTCCCGACAGGGGCCGAGTCATGAGCAGTTCTTC